This TCR beta chain was observed in a study of T and B cells in COVID-19 patients (dated by TCRdb to about 2020). About the study as a whole: Using TRB and IGH repertoire sequencing of peripheral blood, the study characterized adaptive immunity in COVID-19 patients who had active infection or had recovered. Over 7 million TCR sequences were analysed in a TCR and BCR sequence repository that covered 35 or so patients and around 72 time points. Comorbidities linked to unfavorable COVID-19 outcome were present in about 90% of the 20 patients in the active-infection cohort. The recovered cohort included approximately 18 patients who contributed 20 samples, and most of those patients had mild to moderate COVID-19 that was managed on an outpatient basis. As many as 9 follow-up blood samples were taken per patient, and some of the samples covered different disease stages within the same individual. An age-matched reference group of 39 healthy donors negative for COVID-19 antibodies served as the comparison for repertoire analyses. Because samples were available both during active disease and after recovery, a couple of patients were counted in both the recovered and the active cohorts. Median age was almost 35 years in the recovered cohort versus approximately 62 years in the active-infection cohort. In the active-infection cohort, about 65% of the roughly 20 patients were critically ill and required mechanical ventilation or ECMO.

TRB repertoires were amplified from 250-500 ng of genomic DNA extracted from blood. This clonotype is categorized as medium-sized (0.01 to 0.1%). Which antigen it targets is not known. Per-base quality was not reported, and no clone a single base away is much larger than it. V loses 5 bases of germline sequence and J loses 3 bases, and the interval between the two ends is 29 bases. The CDR3 spans 20 residues, from the cysteine through the phenylalanine. The read is trimmed to its CDR3 DNA, 60 bases read in frame from base 1. CDR1 is given as SGHNT and CDR2 as YENEEA, both from the germline V gene. Summary of the overall study and its limitations: A total of 2,000 to 2,500 exclusive TCR clusters, including 31 low-pGen clusters, were found in the recovered cohort. During active COVID-19 the TRB repertoires were highly clonal, but at recovery diversity and richness rose above the levels seen in healthy donors. TRBV/TRBJ gene usage was reported as strongly skewed in patients with COVID-19. The cohort was considered too small for HLA contributions to COVID-19 susceptibility or severity to be assessed. Blood samples obtained from mildly ill patients during symptoms, as well as early samples obtained from severe cases, were available only in scarce numbers. Specific T cell subsets (CD4+/Treg/CD8+) and sorted SARS-CoV-2-responsive or tetramer+ T cells had not yet been sequenced, with those experiments still ongoing. It was stated that prospective validation of the reported TCR clusters was required before the clusters could be put to clinical use.

The data were produced on an Illumina MiSeq. Multiplex PCR with BIOMED2 TRB-A/B primer pools was used to amplify TRB rearrangements. Two consecutive PCRs added Illumina-compatible adapters and 7-nucleotide sample barcodes to the amplicons. All library PCRs used Phusion HS II polymerase. The amplicons were purified from gel with the NucleoSpin Gel and PCR Clean-up kit, measured on Qubit, and combined at 4 nM. Before Illumina next-generation sequencing, the quality of the amplicon pool was assessed on an Agilent 2100 Bioanalyzer. As for the original processing: Annotation of TRB rearrangements was performed with MiXCR 3.0.8 using the default MiXCR reference library. Non-productive reads and sequences with fewer than 2 reads were removed, and each unique CDR3 nucleotide sequence was counted as one clone. Clonality, diversity, richness and V-J gene usage were calculated in R 3.5.1. GLIPH2 was used to cluster TCRs by CDR3 similarity, and OLGA was used to calculate generation probabilities. Only GLIPH2 clusters containing at least four unique TCR clonotypes present in at least three individuals were kept. TCRdb reran the public reads through fastp at Q25 and MiXCR, keeping productive beta chains. Each CDR3 protein appears once, grouped with its most common genes and DNA. Here the V and J calls rest on TCRdb's processing, not on the authors' analysis. The sample data list tens of thousands of distinct CDR3 sequences, and 30% of these were observed just once. The top ten clonotypes cover over 2% of the sample.

Material: blood. The receptor was isolated from a human donor who had recovered from COVID-19. The chain couples TRBV11-3 to TRBJ2-1; the D region possibly corresponds to TRBD2 (7 bases align). The DNA sequence follows: TGTGCCAGCAGCCCTAGGGGGGGATGGGGAGGGGCCCAGAACTACAATGAGCAGTTCTTC. Its translation is CASSPRGGWGGAQNYNEQFF. Where the CDR3 stops, the reference TRBV11-3 and TRBJ2-1 genes take over; the full variable domain is EAGVVQSPRYKIIEKKQPVAFWCNPISGHNTLYWYLQNLGQGPELLIRYENEEAVDDSQLPKDRFSAERLKGVDSTLKIQPAELGDSAVYLCASSPRGGWGGAQNYNEQFFGPGTRLTVL.